These 21 T cell receptor beta chains were all obtained from the same sample, sequenced in a study of persistence of HIV-infected CD4 T cells. The antigens of these receptors remain unknown. The immunoSEQ assay was version 4, run in survey mode. TCRdb's table, derived via immunoSEQ multiplex PCR, lists solely in-frame clones and lacks some. The sample lists just under 65,000 clones, about 69% occurring once. The stimulus was an HIV-1 Gag 15-mer peptide pool, about 1 ug/peptide/mL. CD40L-negative CD69-negative CD45RO-high memory CD4+ T cells were sorted as populations depleted of antigen-responding cells. The material was CD4+ T cells sorted from PBMCs after approximately 20-hour stimulation, obtained from a patient who received antiretroviral therapy. These TCRs come from an adult man with HIV who was CMV-seropositive.

V gene TRBV5-5 combines with J gene TRBJ1-5, with D possibly TRBD1 on 5 matching bases. Looked up from germline, CDR1 is SGHKS and CDR2 is YYEKEE (reference sequence). V lost 3 bases to trimming and J lost 6 bases, with 16 bases between them. The CDR3 sequence is 15 residues long. The CDR3 DNA reads TGTGCCAGCAGCTGGGGTCGGGGAGGGGTTCAGCCCCAGCATTTT. This encodes CASSWGRGGVQPQHF.

Here the CDR3 reads CASSRSPSSGGPSPYNEQFF. The DNA for the CDR3 is TGTGCCAGCAGTCGCTCTCCTTCTAGCGGGGGGCCTAGCCCCTACAATGAGCAGTTCTTC. The gene calls are TRBV6-6 and TRBJ2-1; the match to TRBD2 covers 11 bases. V shed 5 bases, J shed 2 bases, and the junction held 17 bases outside the gene matches. The CDR3 extends over 20 amino acids. CDR1 is MNHNY, CDR2 SVGAGI, per germline (reference sequence).

The V call is TRBV15, the J call TRBJ2-2; the D is unclear. In germline, CDR1 is LNHNV, CDR2 YYDKDF (reference sequence). V dropped 5 bases and J dropped 4 bases, with 11 bases sitting between them. The CDR3 extends over 14 amino acids. CDR3 sequence: CATSYHSSTGELFF. The CDR3 bases are TGTGCCACCAGCTACCACTCTAGCACCGGGGAGCTGTTTTTT.

The chain couples TRBV18 to TRBJ1-5, with 7 bases fitting TRBD1. V trimming: 5 bases; J trimming: 3 bases; junction bases outside the gene matches: 4. The germline CDR1 and CDR2 sequences are KGHSH and LQKENI. This CDR3 comprises 14 residues. The CDR3 nucleotides read TGTGCCAGCTCAGCGACAGGGCCCAATCAGCCCCAGCATTTT. It encodes CASSATGPNQPQHF.

The chain joins TRBV4-2 to TRBJ2-3, with TRBD1 matching over 8 bases. This CDR3 comprises 16 residues. The V gene's germline CDR1 is LGHNA and CDR2 YNFKEQ. The J segment lost 1 base and the V segment lost 4 bases, leaving 7 bases of the junction unmatched. In nucleotides, the CDR3 is TGTGCCAGCAGCCCTATTGGACAGGGACGCACAGATACGCAGTATTTT. Translation: CASSPIGQGRTDTQYF.

The genes are TRBV5-5 and TRBJ2-3; tentatively, D is TRBD1 or TRBD2 (6 bases each). The CDR3 is 16 amino acids. Deletions cut 4 bases from V and 7 bases from J, with 22 bases between. CDR1 and CDR2 (germline): SGHKS, YYEKEE (reference sequence). The CDR3 region is CASSLFFTTGGNTQYF. CDR3 in DNA: TGTGCCAGCAGCCTTTTTTTTACGACAGGCGGGAATACGCAGTATTTT. Filled out from reference TRBV5-5 and TRBJ2-3, the complete variable domain reads DAGVTQSPTHLIKTRGQQVTLRCSPISGHKSVSWYQQVLGQGPQFIFQYYEKEERGRGNFPDRFSARQFPNYSSELNVNALLLGDSALYLCASSLFFTTGGNTQYFGPGTRLTVL.

The genes are TRBV9 and TRBJ1-2, with 9 bases fitting TRBD1. The V gene's germline CDR1 is SGDLS and CDR2 YYNGEE. The CDR3 spans 14 residues. J was trimmed by 5 bases and V by 2 bases; bases with no gene match: 4. The CDR3 is CASSVGQGPYGYTF. The CDR3 DNA reads TGTGCCAGCAGCGTTGGACAGGGGCCATATGGCTACACCTTC.

This clone was picked up one time. An end of the junction does not agree with germline; a read error may underlie this. The rearrangement uses TRBV25-1 and TRBJ1-6; D might be TRBD1 (6 bases). The CDR3 contains 13 residues. From germline, CDR1 is MGHDK and CDR2 SYGVNS. The CDR3 loop is CASREQGTSLLHF. The CDR3 DNA is TGTGCCAGCAGGGAACAGGGAACTTCACTCCTCCACTTT.

J is TRBJ2-3 and V is TRBV6-5; possible D gene TRBD2, 6 bases. The CDR3 is 10 amino acids. The germline V gene has CDR1 MNHEY and CDR2 SVGAGI. The CDR3 DNA follows: TGTGTCTCGGGGGCAGATACGCAGTATTTT. Its translation: CVSGADTQYF.

This clone has a handful of counts. The chain combines TRBV2 with TRBJ2-3; perhaps TRBD2 as D (7 bases). V dropped 6 bases and J dropped 5 bases, with 15 bases sitting between them. This CDR3 is built from 14 residues. Per germline, CDR1 SNHLY and CDR2 FYNNEI. CDR3 protein: CASSSTGGKDTQYF. CDR3 nucleotide sequence: TGTGCCAGCAGCTCTACGGGGGGCAAAGATACGCAGTATTTT.

The rearrangement uses TRBV6-6 and TRBJ1-1; TRBD1 agrees at 9 bases. CDR3 length: 14 amino acids. The junction had 7 bases not matched to a gene; V was cut back by 4 bases and J by 7 bases. The germline CDR1 and CDR2 sequences are MNHNY and SVGAGI (reference sequence). CDR3 coding DNA: TGTGCCAGCAGTTTGGGACAGGGAGTTGGTGAAGCTTTCTTT. Translated: CASSLGQGVGEAFF.

This clone was detected only a few times. This chain connects TRBV14 to TRBJ1-6; 9 bases are a match to TRBD1. The germline V gene has CDR1 SGHDN and CDR2 FVKESK. Trimming at V came to 6 bases and at J to 5 bases, leaving 5 bases not matched to a gene. The CDR3 spans 15 residues. The CDR3 protein is CASRNTGGHNSPLHF. In nucleotides, the CDR3 is TGTGCCAGCAGGAATACAGGGGGCCATAATTCACCCCTCCACTTT.

The chain couples TRBV11-2 to TRBJ1-2, with D maybe TRBD1 (5 bases). V was clipped by 0 bases and J by 4 bases, with 15 bases between them. The CDR3 is made up of 16 amino acids. The germline CDR1 and CDR2 sequences are SGHAT and FQNNGV. Written as DNA, the CDR3 is TGTGCCAGCAGCTTAGAAGGGGCAGGGCACAGCTATGGCTACACCTTC. It translates to CASSLEGAGHSYGYTF.

As to this clone: Other DNA variants within this sample encode the same CDR3. The chain carries TRBV9 and TRBJ2-3; maybe TRBD2 (6 bases). The CDR3 totals 17 residues. Germline assignment: CDR1 SGDLS and CDR2 YYNGEE. V dropped 0 bases and J dropped 0 bases, with 14 bases sitting between them. The CDR3 here is CASSVGAGGPSTDTQYF. The DNA for the CDR3 is TGTGCCAGCAGCGTAGGGGCCGGGGGACCTAGCACAGATACGCAGTATTTT.

V is TRBV9 and J is TRBJ2-3; 9 bases match TRBD2. Trimming cost V 5 bases and J 4 bases; bases outside gene matches: 5. The CDR3 is 14 amino acids. From germline, CDR1 is SGDLS and CDR2 YYNGEE. CDR3 loop: CASRRTSEADTQYF. The CDR3 DNA is TGTGCCAGCAGACGGACTAGCGAGGCAGATACGCAGTATTTT.

The V and J genes are TRBV7-8 and TRBJ2-1; TRBD2 agrees at 16 bases. The CDR3 spans 16 residues. CDR1 and CDR2 from the germline V gene are SGHVS and FQNEAQ. With V trimmed by 2 bases and J by 12 bases, 7 bases remained unmatched. This chain's CDR3 is CASSLLGTSGGVVQFF. For the CDR3, the DNA is TGTGCCAGCAGCTTACTAGGGACTAGCGGGGGGGTGGTGCAGTTCTTC.

The rearrangement links TRBV6-5 to TRBJ1-2; D possibly corresponds to TRBD1 (5 bases). The CDR3 extends over 13 amino acids. Germline V CDR1 and CDR2: MNHEY, SVGAGI. The V and J ends lost 8 bases and 5 bases respectively, with 15 bases between them. CDR3 nucleotides: TGTGCCAGCCGTCCCGGGGACGAATATGGCTACACCTTC. Protein: CASRPGDEYGYTF.

This rearrangement joins TRBV4-1 to TRBJ2-5, with 7 nucleotides matching TRBD2. V dropped 0 bases and J dropped 3; count of bases not matched to a gene: 7. CDR1 is MGHRA and CDR2 is YSYEKL in the germline V gene. This CDR3 has 16 amino acids. The CDR3 loop is CASSQDGASGKETQYF. The CDR3 DNA reads TGCGCCAGCAGCCAAGATGGGGCTAGCGGTAAAGAGACCCAGTACTTC.

The chain is built from TRBV30 and TRBJ1-6, with D possibly being TRBD1 (5 bases). Trimming took off 0 bases at V and 7 bases at J, with 10 bases between the two ends. This CDR3 spans 14 amino acids. The V gene's germline CDR1 is GTSNPN and CDR2 SVGIG (reference sequence). Written as DNA, the CDR3 is TGTGCCTGGAGTGTAGGGACGGGGAATTCACCCCTCCACTTT. Translation gives CAWSVGTGNSPLHF.

This clone was detected many times. V gene TRBV20-1 combines with J gene TRBJ1-1; perhaps TRBD1 as D (5 bases). Germline V lookup: CDR1 DFQATT, CDR2 SNEGSKA (reference sequence). Deletions cut 3 bases from V and 5 bases from J, with 13 bases between. The CDR3 covers 13 residues. The CDR3 loop is CSASAQAVTEAFF. The CDR3 DNA reads TGCAGTGCTAGTGCACAGGCGGTTACTGAAGCTTTCTTT.

The chain is built from TRBV28 and TRBJ2-5, with D possibly being TRBD2 (6 bases). This CDR3 has 14 amino acids. Germline-derived CDR1 and CDR2 are MDHEN and SYDVKM. V was cut by 1 base and J by 10 bases, with 16 bases left in between. The CDR3 DNA reads as TGTGCCAGCAGTTTATCCCCCAGCGGGTTGGGCCAGTACTTC. It yields the protein CASSLSPSGLGQYF.